This TCR beta chain came from a study of shared clonotypes between healthy human individuals. Overall study results and limits: Donor scarcity curtailed the genetic and exposure-history diversity represented herein. For naive CD4 cells, 4% to 5% of clonotypes were shared across a handful of donors. Relative to clonotypes present in all four donors, those not shared had lower generation probabilities.

Germline V lookup: CDR1 GTSNPN, CDR2 SVGIG (reference sequence). The CDR3 spans 14 residues. J was trimmed by 2 bases and V by 4 bases; bases with no gene match: 8. For each subset, genomic DNA was distributed in equal portions over several immunoSEQ plates. TCRdb's copy holds only in-frame clones and misses some; the assay was immunoSEQ multiplex PCR. The table records some 200,000 clones, over 50% of them present only once. Comment on this clone: Its antigen remains unidentified.

This TCR derives from a man in his thirties or forties in good health. The sequencing sample was made of memory CD4+ T cells sorted from blood. Subset here: CD45RA-negative fraction. V usage is TRBV30 and J usage is TRBJ2-7; the match to TRBD1 covers 7 bases. DNA for the CDR3: TGTGCCTGGAATGGCCGGGACAGAACCTACGAGCAGTACTTC. Amino acids: CAWNGRDRTYEQYF. The full variable domain, with the rest looked up from reference TRBV30 and TRBJ2-7, is SQTIHQWPATLVQPVGSPLSLECTVEGTSNPNLYWYRQAAGRGLQLLFYSVGIGQISSEVPQNLSASRPQDRQFILSSKKLLLSDSGFYLCAWNGRDRTYEQYFGPGTRLTVT.